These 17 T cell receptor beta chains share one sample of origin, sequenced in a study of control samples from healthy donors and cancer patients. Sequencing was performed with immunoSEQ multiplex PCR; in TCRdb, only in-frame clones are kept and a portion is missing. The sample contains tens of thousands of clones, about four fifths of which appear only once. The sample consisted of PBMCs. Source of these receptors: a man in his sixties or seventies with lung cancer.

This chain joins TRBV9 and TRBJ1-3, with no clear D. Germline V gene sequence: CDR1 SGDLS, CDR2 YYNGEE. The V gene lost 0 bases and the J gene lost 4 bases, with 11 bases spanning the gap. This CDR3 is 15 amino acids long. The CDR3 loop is CASSVGQWTGNTIYF. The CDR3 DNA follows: TGTGCCAGCAGCGTAGGGCAATGGACGGGAAACACCATATATTTT.

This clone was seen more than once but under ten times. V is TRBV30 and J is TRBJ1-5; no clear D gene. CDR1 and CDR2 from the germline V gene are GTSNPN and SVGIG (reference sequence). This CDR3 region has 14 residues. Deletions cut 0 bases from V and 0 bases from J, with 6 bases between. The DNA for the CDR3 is TGTGCCTGGAGTGTAACGAGTAGCAATCAGCCCCAGCATTTT. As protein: CAWSVTSSNQPQHF.

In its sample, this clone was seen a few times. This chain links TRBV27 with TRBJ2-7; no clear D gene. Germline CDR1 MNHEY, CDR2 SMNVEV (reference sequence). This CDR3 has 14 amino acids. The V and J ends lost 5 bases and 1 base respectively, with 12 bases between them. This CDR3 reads CASSEVASSYEQYF. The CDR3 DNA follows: TGTGCCAGCAGTGAAGTGGCAAGTTCCTACGAGCAGTACTTC.

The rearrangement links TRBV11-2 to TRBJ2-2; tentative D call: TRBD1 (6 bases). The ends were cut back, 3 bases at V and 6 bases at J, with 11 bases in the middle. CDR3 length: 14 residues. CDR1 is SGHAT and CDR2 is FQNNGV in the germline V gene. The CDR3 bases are TGTGCCAGCAGCTTGAAACAGGGAGCCGGGGAGCTGTTTTTT. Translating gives CASSLKQGAGELFF.

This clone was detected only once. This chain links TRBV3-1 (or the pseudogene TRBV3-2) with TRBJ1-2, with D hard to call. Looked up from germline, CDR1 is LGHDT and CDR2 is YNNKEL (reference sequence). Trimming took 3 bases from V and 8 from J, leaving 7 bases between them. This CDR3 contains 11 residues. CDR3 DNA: TGTGCCAGCAGCCATATCGGGGGCTACACCTTC. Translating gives CASSHIGGYTF.

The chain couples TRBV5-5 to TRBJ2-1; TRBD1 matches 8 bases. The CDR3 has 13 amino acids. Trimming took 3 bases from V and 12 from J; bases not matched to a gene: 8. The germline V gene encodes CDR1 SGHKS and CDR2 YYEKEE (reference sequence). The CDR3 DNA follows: TGTGCCAGCAGCTACACAGGGGGGTTTGGGCAGTTCTTC. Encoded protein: CASSYTGGFGQFF.

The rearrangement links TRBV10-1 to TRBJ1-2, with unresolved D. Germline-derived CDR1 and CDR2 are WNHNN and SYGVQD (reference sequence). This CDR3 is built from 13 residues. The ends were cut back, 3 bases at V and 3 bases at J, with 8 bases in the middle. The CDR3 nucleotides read TGCGCCAGCAGTGAATCGGCGGACTATGGCTACACCTTC. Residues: CASSESADYGYTF.

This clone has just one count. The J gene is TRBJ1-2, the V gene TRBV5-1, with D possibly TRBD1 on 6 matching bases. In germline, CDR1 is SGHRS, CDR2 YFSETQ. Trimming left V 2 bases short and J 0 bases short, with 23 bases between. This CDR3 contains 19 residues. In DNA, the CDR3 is TGCGCCAGCAGCTTAGGGACATCTCCCCTAGGAAGATCTAACTATGGCTACACCTTC. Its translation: CASSLGTSPLGRSNYGYTF.

CDR3 region: CASSLALAGGSQETQYF. The CDR3 nucleotides are TGTGCCAGCAGCTTAGCACTAGCGGGGGGATCACAAGAGACCCAGTACTTC. V gene TRBV7-2 combines with J gene TRBJ2-5, with TRBD2 identical over 12 bases. After removal of 0 bases from V and 2 bases from J, the junction contained 4 bases not matched to a gene. CDR1 and CDR2 from the germline V gene are SGHTA and FQGNSA. This CDR3 comprises 17 residues.

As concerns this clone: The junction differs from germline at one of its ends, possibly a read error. CDR3 in amino acids: CASSLGAGLPSDF. The DNA for the CDR3 is TGTGCCAGCAGCTTAGGTGCGGGCCTCCCGTCGGATTTT. The chain employs TRBV7-9 and TRBJ1-3; D gene ambiguous. There are 13 residues in the CDR3. Germline V lookup: CDR1 SEHNR, CDR2 FQNEAQ (reference sequence).

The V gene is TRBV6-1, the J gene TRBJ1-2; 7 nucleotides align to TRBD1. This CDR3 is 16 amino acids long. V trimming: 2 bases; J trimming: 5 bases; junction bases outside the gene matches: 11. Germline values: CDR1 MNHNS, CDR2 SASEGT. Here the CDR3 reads CASSELSGGRNYGYTF. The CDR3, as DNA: TGTGCCAGCAGTGAACTGTCAGGGGGTAGGAATTATGGCTACACCTTC.

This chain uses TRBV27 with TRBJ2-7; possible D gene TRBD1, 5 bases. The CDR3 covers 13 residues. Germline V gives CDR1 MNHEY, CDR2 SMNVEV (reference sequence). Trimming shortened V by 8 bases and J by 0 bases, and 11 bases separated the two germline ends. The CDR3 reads CASRRTPSYEQYF. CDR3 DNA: TGTGCCAGCCGACGGACACCCTCCTACGAGCAGTACTTC.

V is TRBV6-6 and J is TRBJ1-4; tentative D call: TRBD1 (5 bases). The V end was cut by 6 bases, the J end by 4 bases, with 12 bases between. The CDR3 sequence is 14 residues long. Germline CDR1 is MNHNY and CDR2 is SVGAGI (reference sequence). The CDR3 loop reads CASRRNTGNEKLFF. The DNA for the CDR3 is TGTGCCAGCAGAAGGAACACAGGTAATGAAAAACTGTTTTTT.

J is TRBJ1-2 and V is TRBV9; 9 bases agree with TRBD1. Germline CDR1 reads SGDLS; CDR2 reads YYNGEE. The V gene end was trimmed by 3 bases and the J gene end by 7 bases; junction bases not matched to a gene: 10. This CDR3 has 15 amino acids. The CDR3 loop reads CASSGGTGTGLGYTF. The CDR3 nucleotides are TGTGCCAGCAGCGGGGGGACGGGGACAGGGCTTGGCTACACCTTC.

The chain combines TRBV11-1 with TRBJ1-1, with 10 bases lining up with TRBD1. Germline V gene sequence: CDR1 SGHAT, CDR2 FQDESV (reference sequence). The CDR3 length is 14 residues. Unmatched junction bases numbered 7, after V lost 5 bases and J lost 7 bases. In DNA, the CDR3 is TGTGCCAGCAGCACAGGACAGGGGGATGGTGAAGCTTTCTTT. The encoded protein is CASSTGQGDGEAFF.

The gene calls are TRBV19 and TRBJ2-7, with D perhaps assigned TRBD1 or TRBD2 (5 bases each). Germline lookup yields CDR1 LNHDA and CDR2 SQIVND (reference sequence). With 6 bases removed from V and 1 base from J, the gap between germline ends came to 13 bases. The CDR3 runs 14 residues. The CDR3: CASSRGTVSYEQYF. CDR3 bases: TGTGCCAGTAGCCGAGGGACCGTTTCCTACGAGCAGTACTTC.

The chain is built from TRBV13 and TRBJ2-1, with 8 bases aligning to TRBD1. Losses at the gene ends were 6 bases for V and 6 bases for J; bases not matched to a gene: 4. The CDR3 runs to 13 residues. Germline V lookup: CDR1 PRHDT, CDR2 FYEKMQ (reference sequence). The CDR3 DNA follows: TGTGCCAGCAGTCACGACAGGGGCAATGAGCAGTTCTTC. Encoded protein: CASSHDRGNEQFF.